These 8 T cell receptor beta chains share one sample of origin, sequenced in a study of STAT5B mutations in CD4+ large granular lymphocyte leukemia (dated by TCRdb to the early 2020s). Library preparation was by the immunoSEQ multiplex PCR assay. The source is immuneACCESS, and TCRdb retained only in-frame sequences with V and J called. Part of the clones is not carried over; for the studies checked, unresolved V genes explain less than half of this, and the remainder is unexplained. The sample table shows nearly 45,000 clones, and 86% are seen once. The ten largest clonotypes hold 2.6% of the sample. Sequencing used CD4+ T cells from blood buffy coats. The receptors shown here come from a human donor in good health.

V is TRBV4-3 and J is TRBJ1-2; D is perhaps TRBD1 (5 bases). Germline values: CDR1 LGHNA, CDR2 YSLEER. CDR3 length: 17 residues. V was trimmed by 3 bases and J by 6 bases, leaving 23 bases between them. CDR3 loop: CASSQNIAGTPGNGYTF. CDR3 nucleotide sequence: TGCGCCAGCAGCCAGAATATAGCCGGGACCCCTGGGAATGGCTACACCTTC.

The rearrangement links TRBV7-3 to TRBJ2-2; 8 nucleotides line up with TRBD1. There are 14 residues in the CDR3. The V segment lost 2 bases and the J segment 7 bases; nucleotides outside the gene matches: 3. Germline V gives CDR1 SGHTA, CDR2 FQGTGA. CDR3 DNA: TGTGCCAGCAGCTTAGGACAGGGTGGCGGGGAGCTGTTTTTT. Translated: CASSLGQGGGELFF.

This chain uses TRBV6-1 with TRBJ1-5, with D maybe TRBD1 (6 bases). In germline, CDR1 is MNHNS, CDR2 SASEGT. This CDR3 is 14 amino acids long. V lost 4 bases and J lost 5, with 12 bases in between. DNA for the CDR3: TGTGCCAGCAGTGGGACAGTTGGAGATCAGCCCCAGCATTTT. Its translation is CASSGTVGDQPQHF.

This clone was picked up a small number of times. One end of the junction varies from germline; a read error may be responsible. The chain couples TRBV29-1 to TRBJ1-3; TRBD1 might be the D (6 bases). This CDR3 spans 12 amino acids. Per germline, CDR1 SQVTM and CDR2 ANQGSEA. The CDR3 sequence: CSAGTPGNTIYF. In DNA, the CDR3 is TGCAGCGCCGGGACACCTGGTAACACCATATATTTT.

The V gene is TRBV5-1, the J gene TRBJ1-2, with D unresolved. This CDR3 has 12 amino acids. Germline V CDR1 and CDR2: SGHRS, YFSETQ. With 0 bases removed from V and 8 bases from J, the gap between germline ends came to 8 bases. CDR3 sequence (DNA): TGCGCCAGCAGCTTGGCCCTGGGAGGCTACACCTTC. Protein product: CASSLALGGYTF.

The genes are TRBV10-3 and TRBJ1-1; 11 bases agree with TRBD1. Trimming at V came to 7 bases and at J to 6 bases, leaving 7 bases not matched to a gene. CDR3 size: 14 residues. Germline CDR1 ENHRY, CDR2 SYGVKD. Here the CDR3 DNA reads TGTGCCATCAATCTTGGACAGGGGGCCTCTGAAGCTTTCTTT. This gives the protein CAINLGQGASEAFF.

This clone was observed a handful of times. Germline and junction disagree at one end, which may indicate a read error. This chain uses TRBV9 with TRBJ1-1; tentatively, D is TRBD1 (6 bases). This CDR3 has 13 amino acids. Germline values: CDR1 SGDLS, CDR2 YYNGEE. The CDR3: CASSVANRGPYVF. The CDR3 DNA reads as TGTGCCAGCAGCGTAGCTAATCGGGGGCCTTATGTATTT.

Notes on this clone: The junction shows a germline mismatch at one end, possibly a read error. This chain connects TRBV5-4 to TRBJ2-3; perhaps TRBD2 as D (5 bases). CDR1 and CDR2 from the germline V gene are SGHNT and YYREEE (reference sequence). The CDR3 is made up of 14 amino acids. The DNA for the CDR3 is TGTGCCGGCAGCCCCGGGGTTCACACAGATACGCAGTATTTT. Its protein product is CAGSPGVHTDTQYF.